One sample yielded the 10 T cell receptor beta chains listed below, sequenced in a study of cytomegalovirus exposure and HLA in healthy donors. A multiplex PCR was run with 60 Vbeta primers and 13 Jbeta primers. Data came from immunoSEQ multiplex PCR; TCRdb stores just in-frame clones and leaves some out. Counted here are some 130,000 clones, under 85% occurring once; the ten biggest clones make up 4% to 5%. Material: PBMCs. These receptors all come from a male donor in good health and CMV-seropositive.

This clone was found a few times. The gene calls are TRBV27 and TRBJ1-6; a weak D match, TRBD1 (5 bases). Germline loops: CDR1 MNHEY, CDR2 SMNVEV (reference sequence). The CDR3 covers 14 residues. V lost 3 bases, J lost 7 bases, and 10 bases lay in between. CDR3 loop: CASSFGGRNSPLHF. CDR3 DNA: TGTGCCAGCAGTTTCGGGGGAAGGAATTCACCCCTCCACTTT.

This chain joins TRBV9 and TRBJ1-2; tentatively, D is TRBD1 (6 bases). There are 14 residues in the CDR3. V lost 0 bases, J lost 2 bases, and 8 bases lay in between. Germline V gene data show CDR1 as SGDLS and CDR2 as YYNGEE. Written as DNA, the CDR3 is TGTGCCAGCAGCGTAGGGGGGCAGAACTATGGCTACACCTTC. Residues: CASSVGGQNYGYTF.

This clone was observed a few times. The CDR3 loop is CASSLKGPGLAGLSSYEQYF. As DNA, the CDR3 is TGTGCCAGCAGCCTAAAGGGTCCGGGACTAGCGGGACTAAGCTCCTACGAGCAGTACTTC. The rearrangement links TRBV7-3 to TRBJ2-7; 13 bases are a match to TRBD2. From germline, CDR1 is SGHTA and CDR2 FQGTGA. This CDR3 region has 20 residues. V shed 5 bases and J 0 bases; nucleotides not matched to a gene: 16.

The chain joins TRBV6-6 to TRBJ1-2, with 10 bases identical to TRBD1. The length of the CDR3 is 15 residues. The germline gives CDR1 MNHNY, CDR2 SVGAGI (reference sequence). The ends lost 6 bases at V and 2 bases at J; junction bases unmatched: 6. CDR3 residues: CASRPPGQGNYGYTF. The CDR3 DNA reads TGTGCCAGCAGGCCTCCGGGACAGGGGAACTATGGCTACACCTTC.

The rearrangement joins TRBV6-1 to TRBJ2-1; 10 bases match TRBD2. V lost 4 bases, J lost 8 bases, and 5 bases stayed unmatched. The CDR3 covers 14 residues. Germline-derived CDR1 and CDR2 are MNHNS and SASEGT. DNA of the CDR3: TGTGCCAGCAGTGCGGCTAGCGGGAGACATGAGCAGTTCTTC. Amino acid sequence: CASSAASGRHEQFF.

V and J are TRBV6-4 and TRBJ2-2, with TRBD1 matching 9 bases. Germline lookup yields CDR1 MRHNA and CDR2 SNTAGT. V was clipped by 6 bases and J by 5 bases; unmatched bases: 4. The CDR3 consists of 14 residues. The CDR3 sequence: CASRRTGETGELFF. CDR3 bases: TGTGCCAGCAGAAGGACAGGGGAAACCGGGGAGCTGTTTTTT.

The J gene is TRBJ2-3, the V gene TRBV9, with 9 positions matching TRBD2. This CDR3 spans 16 amino acids. CDR1 and CDR2 (germline): SGDLS, YYNGEE. V lost 4 bases to trimming and J lost 3 bases; unmatched junction nucleotides: 9. Here the CDR3 reads CASSTLSAGGTDTQYF. The CDR3 region has the DNA TGTGCCAGCAGCACTCTATCTGCGGGGGGGACAGATACGCAGTATTTT.

This chain uses TRBV7-9 with TRBJ1-2; D is ambiguous. Germline CDR1 reads SEHNR; CDR2 reads FQNEAQ (reference sequence). This CDR3 is 15 amino acids long. Trimming stripped 5 bases from V and 4 bases from J, with 17 bases between. The CDR3 sequence: CASSQAEGIGYGYTF. The CDR3 nucleotides read TGTGCCAGCAGCCAGGCCGAAGGCATCGGCTATGGCTACACCTTC.

This clone has more than one count but fewer than ten. This chain links TRBV6-1 with TRBJ2-7; TRBD2 agrees at 12 bases. The V and J ends lost 4 bases and 3 bases, in that order; junction bases with no gene match: 4. CDR3 length equals 15 residues. In germline, CDR1 is MNHNS, CDR2 SASEGT. CDR3 DNA sequence: TGTGCCAGCAGTGGCCGGACTAGCGGGGACTACGAGCAGTACTTC. Translating gives CASSGRTSGDYEQYF.

The chain is built from TRBV30 and TRBJ2-7; D not certain. The CDR3 totals 13 residues. CDR1 GTSNPN and CDR2 SVGIG come from the germline V gene (reference sequence). V was cut by 5 bases and J by 0 bases, with 11 bases left in between. In nucleotides, the CDR3 is TGTGCCTGGGGCCGGCGCGGCTCCTACGAGCAGTACTTC. Translated: CAWGRRGSYEQYF.